This TCR beta chain was recovered during a study of blood T cell repertoires in COVID-19. Study context: Whether acute or convalescent, the COVID-19 samples came from the United States, Italy and Spain. Sources were T cells, B-cell-depleted T cells, or PBMCs; the material itself was cDNA or gDNA.

Sequencing used immunoSEQ multiplex PCR; TCRdb keeps in-frame clones, though not all of them. The top ten hold about a sixth of the sample, which has 100,000 to 150,000 clones, about four fifths seen once. The count of this clone is one. The source of this sequence is a woman in her forties or fifties with acute or convalescent COVID-19. Sample: peripheral blood.

As DNA, the CDR3 is TGTGCCAGCAGTGGGACTAGCGGGGGCCACTCTCTAGCCAAAAACATTCAGTACTTC. Protein: CASSGTSGGHSLAKNIQYF. The gene calls are TRBV6-1 and TRBJ2-4; the match to TRBD2 covers 13 bases. CDR3 size: 19 residues. CDR1 is MNHNS and CDR2 is SASEGT in the germline V gene. Trimming at V came to 4 bases and at J to 0 bases, leaving 9 bases not matched to a gene.